The present entry profiles one T cell receptor beta chain with its context. There are a few counts of this clone. Its antigen remains unidentified. The sample holds no much larger clone one base away, and base qualities are not on file. For deep sequencing of PBMC libraries, mostly around 480 ng of input genomic DNA was used, and six replicates were run per sample. The immunoSEQ hsTCRbeta kit was used to prepare TCRbeta libraries according to the manufacturer's instructions. The completed libraries were mixed into a single pool at 3 nM, then sequenced with an Illumina NovaSeq 6000 S4 flow cell. Per the source publication's procedure: The immunoSEQ Analyzer handled quality control and preprocessing of the raw data. The analysis was limited to productive rearrangements, and each clonotype was defined by a unique CDR3 amino acid sequence. Repertoire clonality was estimated as the Gini-Simpson index, which was computed with the R package tcR. Student's t test was used to compare Gini indices, while Pearson correlation assessed associations with tumor size change. TCRdb's version of the immuneACCESS table is confined to in-frame rearrangements and falls short of the full clone set. An unresolved V gene accounts for under half of the shortfall where checked; the remainder is of unknown origin. The V and J calls and clone size come from that table; D and trimming were worked out from the DNA. The sample data list just over 14,000 clones, and roughly 70% of these were observed just once. Jointly, the top ten make up 2.5% to 3.5% of the sample.

The sample's time point, from its label and the paper: before neoadjuvant nivolumab. None of the patients had received prior systemic or radiation treatment, and all were newly diagnosed with stage II-IVA oral cavity squamous cell carcinoma. The cohort consisted of patients with HPV-negative, locally advanced oral cavity squamous cell carcinoma. Peripheral blood mononuclear cells were analyzed directly and were not maintained or expanded in culture. The samples were drawn from a longitudinal correlative study tied to a single-arm phase II trial testing neoadjuvant nivolumab in oral cavity squamous cell carcinoma. Subject-matched pre- and post-treatment PBMCs and tumors from three responders and three non-responders underwent genomic DNA-based TCRbeta sequencing. Peripheral blood mononuclear cells were collected before nivolumab treatment and again after treatment, at the time of surgery. The Maxwell RSC DNA from Cells kit was used to extract genomic DNA from PBMCs.

The CDR3 runs 15 amino acids, cysteine and phenylalanine included. Of the read, only the CDR3 DNA is kept; its 45 bases are in frame from base 1. The germline V gene (reference sequence) sets CDR1 to SGHAT and CDR2 to FQDESV. Cut back by 5 bases and 0 bases, the V and J ends lie 11 bases apart. The data stem from a study of neoadjuvant anti-PD-1 for oral cavity cancer (dated by TCRdb to 2020 to 2022). Study-level background: Before curative-intent surgical resection, most patients were given three to four biweekly doses of nivolumab at 3 mg/kg. There were eleven to twelve patients in the parent correlative cohort, and the response rate was 33%. For patients who did not progress, a fourth nivolumab dose was given around day 43, followed by definitive surgical resection on days 50-56. Under RECIST 1.1, patients with complete response, partial response or stable disease were classed as responders, and patients with progression were classed as non-responders.

Broad study findings and their caveats: Only a few patients per response group were included in the TCR analyses, and larger cohorts for validation were called for by the authors. After neoadjuvant nivolumab, T cell clonality (Gini index) in PBMCs was significantly higher in non-responders than in responders. Higher pretreatment blood Treg/Th17 ratios correlated with both higher pretreatment blood TCRbeta clonality and lower post-treatment tumor TCRbeta clonality.

Sequencing used PBMCs, obtained before nivolumab (anti-PD-1) treatment. This receptor chain uses TRBV11-1 and TRBJ1-3, and TRBD1 may be the D gene, going by 6 matching bases. The source of this sequence is a person between 35 and 79 years old with oral cavity squamous cell carcinoma. The DNA is TGTGCCAGCAGCCTAAGGACAGTCTCTGGAAACACCATATATTTT. It translates as CASSLRTVSGNTIYF.